This entry describes one TCR beta chain. Its cognate antigen is unknown. Libraries were prepared by immunoSEQ multiplex PCR; TCRdb keeps only in-frame clonotypes and omits some of them. The sample records about 82,000 clones, approximately 88% being singletons. The data originate from a study of siplizumab effects on memory and regulatory T cells. Study-level findings and limits: Memory cells that were CD4+ and unstimulated gave rise to alloreactive sequences, which siplizumab significantly reduced. Naive T cells seemed more diverse than memory cells; they also seemed major alloresponse contributors.

The CDR3 runs 14 residues. Germline V gene data show CDR1 as MGHRA and CDR2 as YSYEKL. The V end was cut by 2 bases, the J end by 0 bases, with 6 bases between. Sequencing was carried out using Tregs sorted from blood. The chain uses TRBV4-1 and TRBJ2-3; D ambiguous. This TCR was recovered from a human donor in good health. The CDR3: CASSQIFSTDTQYF. In DNA, the CDR3 is TGCGCCAGCAGCCAAATTTTCAGCACAGATACGCAGTATTTT.